This is a list of T cell receptor beta chains from one sample in a study of blood T cell repertoires in COVID-19. TCRdb keeps only in-frame clones here, not all; method: immunoSEQ multiplex PCR. The data hold about 140,000 clones, with just under 85% observed a single time. Sequenced sample: PBMCs or T cells enriched from blood (not recorded which). These receptors came from a woman in her 50s with acute COVID-19. CDR3s include the opening cysteine and the closing phenylalanine or tryptophan. The order of the fields is clone size, V gene, CDR3 length, D gene, J gene, CDR3 protein, CDR3 DNA. The D gene is left open where the match is weak. Some rows mark clone size as missing; the rest say once, few, many or name a class of expanded clone.

abundance: .; v_gene: TRBV6-4; len: 19; d_gene: .; j_gene: TRBJ1-5; CDR3aa: CASSDSPGNPRDSNQPQHF; CDR3nt: TGTGCCAGCAGTGACTCTCCAGGGAACCCTCGCGATAGCAATCAGCCCCAGCATTTT
abundance: .; v_gene: TRBV6-1; len: 13; d_gene: .; j_gene: TRBJ1-1; CDR3aa: CASSEDGGLGAFF; CDR3nt: TGTGCCAGCAGTGAAGATGGGGGGTTGGGAGCTTTCTTT
abundance: .; v_gene: TRBV13; len: 16; d_gene: .; j_gene: TRBJ2-3; CDR3aa: CASSLGATLPEDTQYF; CDR3nt: TGTGCCAGCAGCTTAGGAGCGACCCTCCCTGAGGATACGCAGTATTTT
abundance: .; v_gene: TRBV5-5; len: 15; d_gene: .; j_gene: TRBJ1-2; CDR3aa: CASSLAIGGDYGYTF; CDR3nt: TGTGCCAGCAGCTTGGCGATCGGGGGAGACTATGGCTACACCTTC
abundance: few; v_gene: TRBV11-1; len: 12; d_gene: .; j_gene: TRBJ2-7; CDR3aa: CASSAQGYEQYF; CDR3nt: TGTGCCAGCAGCGCTCAGGGTTACGAGCAGTACTTC
abundance: .; v_gene: TRBV27; len: 15; d_gene: TRBD1; j_gene: TRBJ1-2; CDR3aa: CASSPGQGTYYGYTF; CDR3nt: TGTGCCAGCAGTCCAGGACAGGGGACGTACTATGGCTACACCTTC
abundance: few; v_gene: TRBV7-9; len: 14; d_gene: .; j_gene: TRBJ1-1; CDR3aa: CASSLVTGNTEAFF; CDR3nt: TGTGCCAGCAGCTTAGTAACAGGGAACACTGAAGCTTTCTTT
abundance: .; v_gene: TRBV6-2/TRBV6-3; len: 16; d_gene: TRBD1; j_gene: TRBJ1-2; CDR3aa: CASSELGTGRDYGYTF; CDR3nt: TGTGCCAGCAGTGAGCTAGGGACAGGGAGGGACTATGGCTACACCTTC
abundance: .; v_gene: TRBV18; len: 15; d_gene: TRBD1; j_gene: TRBJ2-1; CDR3aa: CASSPGTGGYNEQFF; CDR3nt: TGTGCCAGCTCACCCGGGACAGGGGGGTACAATGAGCAGTTCTTC
abundance: .; v_gene: TRBV19; len: 14; d_gene: .; j_gene: TRBJ2-7; CDR3aa: CASSPLAVSYEQYF; CDR3nt: TGTGCCAGTAGTCCCTTAGCGGTCTCCTACGAGCAGTACTTC
abundance: .; v_gene: TRBV7-8; len: 15; d_gene: TRBD2; j_gene: TRBJ2-7; CDR3aa: CASSLGTSGRWEQYF; CDR3nt: TGTGCCAGCAGCTTAGGGACTAGCGGGAGGTGGGAGCAGTACTTC
abundance: .; v_gene: TRBV19; len: 14; d_gene: TRBD1; j_gene: TRBJ2-7; CDR3aa: CASSIQTGMDEQYF; CDR3nt: TGTGCCAGTAGTATTCAGACAGGGATGGACGAGCAGTACTTC
abundance: .; v_gene: TRBV7-2; len: 14; d_gene: .; j_gene: TRBJ2-1; CDR3aa: CASSLSGVDNEQFF; CDR3nt: TGTGCCAGCAGCTTATCAGGGGTGGACAATGAGCAGTTCTTC
abundance: .; v_gene: TRBV4-2; len: 18; d_gene: TRBD2; j_gene: TRBJ2-3; CDR3aa: CASSQGPGTSGTSDTQYF; CDR3nt: TGTGCCAGCAGCCAAGGGCCCGGGACTAGCGGGACGTCAGATACGCAGTATTTT
abundance: .; v_gene: TRBV7-3; len: 15; d_gene: .; j_gene: TRBJ2-2; CDR3aa: CASSPRRGSTGELFF; CDR3nt: TGTGCCAGCAGCCCACGGAGAGGAAGCACCGGGGAGCTGTTTTTT
abundance: .; v_gene: TRBV19; len: 16; d_gene: TRBD1; j_gene: TRBJ1-2; CDR3aa: CASSLAYYRGRGGYTF; CDR3nt: TGTGCCAGTAGTTTAGCTTATTACAGGGGGCGCGGTGGCTACACCTTC
abundance: .; v_gene: TRBV5-1; len: 21; d_gene: TRBD1; j_gene: TRBJ1-6; CDR3aa: CASSGAAGTGGRGSYNSPLHF; CDR3nt: TGCGCCAGCAGCGGAGCGGCCGGGACAGGGGGCAGAGGGTCCTATAATTCACCCCTCCACTTT
abundance: .; v_gene: TRBV7-2; len: 13; d_gene: .; j_gene: TRBJ1-1; CDR3aa: CASSWTENTEAFF; CDR3nt: TGTGCCAGCAGCTGGACAGAGAACACTGAAGCTTTCTTT
abundance: .; v_gene: TRBV7-6; len: 15; d_gene: TRBD1; j_gene: TRBJ2-7; CDR3aa: CASSLGTGETYEQYF; CDR3nt: TGTGCCAGCAGCTTAGGGACAGGGGAAACCTACGAGCAGTACTTC
abundance: .; v_gene: TRBV7-8; len: 13; d_gene: .; j_gene: TRBJ2-7; CDR3aa: CASSLELGREAYF; CDR3nt: TGTGCCAGCAGCTTAGAGCTTGGTAGGGAGGCGTACTTC
abundance: .; v_gene: TRBV3-1/TRBV3-2; len: 17; d_gene: .; j_gene: TRBJ1-5; CDR3aa: CASSQESTQACRQPQHF; CDR3nt: TGTGCCAGCAGCCAAGAGAGCACTCAGGCTTGTAGGCAGCCCCAGCATTTT
abundance: .; v_gene: TRBV19; len: 17; d_gene: .; j_gene: TRBJ2-6; CDR3aa: CASSPGLQISGANVLTF; CDR3nt: TGTGCCAGTAGTCCGGGGTTACAGATTTCTGGGGCCAACGTCCTGACTTTC
abundance: once; v_gene: TRBV6-2/TRBV6-3; len: 19; d_gene: TRBD2; j_gene: TRBJ2-1; CDR3aa: CASSYSAAGGPSVGNEQFF; CDR3nt: TGTGCCAGCAGTTACTCGGCAGCGGGAGGGCCCTCAGTCGGGAATGAGCAGTTCTTC
abundance: .; v_gene: TRBV4-3; len: 15; d_gene: .; j_gene: TRBJ1-2; CDR3aa: CASSPRGSGVDGYTF; CDR3nt: TGCGCCAGCAGCCCACGGGGGAGCGGTGTGGATGGCTACACCTTC
abundance: .; v_gene: TRBV5-1; len: 13; d_gene: .; j_gene: TRBJ2-7; CDR3aa: CASSLPGAYEQYF; CDR3nt: TGCGCCAGCAGCTTGCCAGGGGCCTACGAGCAGTACTTC
abundance: .; v_gene: TRBV10-1; len: 16; d_gene: TRBD1; j_gene: TRBJ2-1; CDR3aa: CASSESSQGASYEQFF; CDR3nt: TGCGCCAGCAGTGAGTCGAGTCAGGGGGCAAGTTATGAGCAGTTCTTC
abundance: once; v_gene: TRBV3-1/TRBV3-2; len: 15; d_gene: .; j_gene: TRBJ1-3; CDR3aa: CASSQTFSTGNTIYF; CDR3nt: TGTGCCAGCAGCCAAACGTTCTCTACTGGAAACACCATATATTTT
abundance: .; v_gene: TRBV7-8; len: 16; d_gene: TRBD1; j_gene: TRBJ1-5; CDR3aa: CASSQETGGNNQPQHF; CDR3nt: TGTGCCAGCAGCCAAGAGACAGGGGGGAACAATCAGCCCCAGCATTTT
abundance: .; v_gene: TRBV4-1; len: 18; d_gene: TRBD2; j_gene: TRBJ2-1; CDR3aa: CASSQVYVPSGTLNEQFF; CDR3nt: TGCGCCAGCAGCCAAGTCTATGTCCCTAGCGGGACCCTCAATGAGCAGTTCTTC
abundance: .; v_gene: TRBV25-1; len: 14; d_gene: TRBD1; j_gene: TRBJ1-4; CDR3aa: CASSATGGVEKLFF; CDR3nt: TGTGCCAGCAGTGCAACAGGGGGCGTTGAAAAACTGTTTTTT
abundance: .; v_gene: TRBV5-1; len: 15; d_gene: TRBD1; j_gene: TRBJ2-1; CDR3aa: CASKRTGGSYNEQFF; CDR3nt: TGCGCCAGCAAAAGGACAGGGGGGAGCTACAATGAGCAGTTCTTC
abundance: .; v_gene: TRBV7-2; len: 16; d_gene: TRBD2; j_gene: TRBJ2-3; CDR3aa: CASSLTLLAGGHTQYF; CDR3nt: TGTGCCAGCAGCTTAACTCTACTAGCGGGAGGGCATACGCAGTATTTT
abundance: .; v_gene: TRBV7-2; len: 14; d_gene: .; j_gene: TRBJ2-7; CDR3aa: CASSLGAHSYEQYF; CDR3nt: TGTGCCAGCAGCTTAGGGGCCCACTCCTACGAGCAGTACTTC
abundance: .; v_gene: TRBV27; len: 14; d_gene: TRBD1; j_gene: TRBJ1-1; CDR3aa: CASSLDRGNTEAFF; CDR3nt: TGTGCCAGCAGTTTGGACAGGGGGAACACTGAAGCTTTCTTT
abundance: .; v_gene: TRBV18; len: 20; d_gene: TRBD2; j_gene: TRBJ2-7; CDR3aa: CASSPAVVLAGGIFSYEQYF; CDR3nt: TGTGCCAGCTCACCAGCGGTGGTACTAGCGGGAGGAATCTTCTCCTACGAGCAGTACTTC
abundance: .; v_gene: TRBV20-1; len: 13; d_gene: .; j_gene: TRBJ2-7; CDR3aa: CSASLWRGYEQYF; CDR3nt: TGCAGTGCTAGTTTGTGGCGGGGCTACGAGCAGTACTTC